A single sample gave rise to the 25 T cell receptor beta chains below, sequenced in a study of blood T cell repertoires in COVID-19. Only in-frame clones appear in the TCRdb table, and some are missing; sequencing was by immunoSEQ multiplex PCR. The profile shows under 35,000 clones, over 75% of them singletons. Sequenced sample: peripheral blood. The receptors stem from a human donor in a cohort sampled during active COVID-19.

V usage is TRBV5-1 and J usage is TRBJ2-7; 9 bases are shared with TRBD1. J lost 2 bases, V lost 4 bases, and 4 bases had no gene match. The CDR3 is 14 amino acids. CDR1 and CDR2 (germline): SGHRS, YFSETQ. The CDR3 region is CASSPGTGTYEQYF. CDR3 sequence (DNA): TGCGCCAGCAGCCCCGGGACAGGGACCTACGAGCAGTACTTC.

This clone was found once. The rearrangement joins TRBV7-9 to TRBJ2-1, with 10 bases that match TRBD1. Germline values: CDR1 SEHNR, CDR2 FQNEAQ (reference sequence). The V gene end was trimmed by 1 base and the J gene end by 8 bases; junction bases not matched to a gene: 8. The CDR3 spans 16 residues. CDR3 DNA sequence: TGTGCCAGCAGCTTAGACGCCGGGACAGGGGCGGATGAGCAGTTCTTC. Translating gives CASSLDAGTGADEQFF.

The chain uses TRBV6-1 and TRBJ1-3; 10 bases fit TRBD1. With 4 bases clipped from V and 3 bases from J, the junction kept 6 bases outside the gene matches. The germline V gene has CDR1 MNHNS and CDR2 SASEGT. This CDR3 is 16 amino acids long. The CDR3 loop reads CASSVRQGALGNTIYF. For the CDR3, the DNA is TGTGCCAGCAGTGTGAGACAGGGGGCGCTTGGAAACACCATATATTTT.

The chain carries TRBV5-6 and TRBJ2-1; 12 bases agree with TRBD2. The junction had 4 bases not matched to a gene; V was cut back by 3 bases and J by 0 bases. The germline V gene has CDR1 SGHDT and CDR2 YYEEEE. The length of the CDR3 is 17 residues. In DNA, the CDR3 is TGTGCCAGCAGCTCCCGACTAGCGGGGGTCTCCTACAATGAGCAGTTCTTC. The encoded protein is CASSSRLAGVSYNEQFF.

The V and J genes are TRBV6-1 and TRBJ2-7; a possible D gene is TRBD1 (6 bases). CDR1 and CDR2 from the germline V gene are MNHNS and SASEGT. The CDR3 sequence is 13 residues long. The V and J ends lost 2 bases and 2 bases respectively, with 7 bases between them. The CDR3 nucleotides read TGTGCCAGCAGTGAATGGGACACCTACGAGCAGTACTTC. The encoded protein is CASSEWDTYEQYF.

V and J are TRBV19 and TRBJ1-1, with D perhaps TRBD1 (5 bases). Per the germline V gene, CDR1 is LNHDA and CDR2 is SQIVND (reference sequence). Deletions cut 4 bases from V and 6 bases from J, with 18 bases between. CDR3 length equals 15 residues. The CDR3 DNA sequence: TGTGCCAGTAGTAATATAGGGACTCTTCCCGCTGAAGCTTTCTTT. This codes for CASSNIGTLPAEAFF.

This rearrangement joins TRBV7-2 to TRBJ1-6; 7 bases match TRBD1. This CDR3 contains 14 residues. J gave up 6 bases and V 5 bases, and 4 bases lay outside the gene matches. CDR1 is SGHTA and CDR2 is FQGNSA in the germline V gene. CDR3 bases: TGTGCCAGCAGCCTGTGGGACAGTAATTCACCCCTCCACTTT. This encodes CASSLWDSNSPLHF.

The sample holds one count of this clone. This chain connects TRBV30 to TRBJ2-7; D is unclear. There are 12 residues in the CDR3. CDR1 GTSNPN and CDR2 SVGIG come from the germline V gene (reference sequence). V lost 4 bases to trimming and J lost 4 bases, with 11 bases between them. CDR3 nucleotide sequence: TGTGCCTGGACCCTTAACGGGTACGAGCAGTACTTC. Its protein is CAWTLNGYEQYF.

The V call is TRBV25-1, the J call TRBJ2-3, with D possibly matching TRBD2 (5 bases). Germline CDR1 MGHDK, CDR2 SYGVNS. The CDR3 is 15 residues long. V shed 3 bases and J shed 3 bases, with 13 bases lying between them. CDR3 region: CASSDSARATDTQYF. The DNA of the CDR3 is TGTGCCAGCAGTGACTCCGCGAGGGCAACAGATACGCAGTATTTT.

A word on this clone: Other DNA sequences in this specimen translate into the identical CDR3. This chain joins TRBV7-9 and TRBJ1-3; D unclear. The V gene's germline CDR1 is SEHNR and CDR2 FQNEAQ (reference sequence). The germline V and J ends were trimmed by 2 bases and 0 bases, with 5 bases remaining between them. The CDR3 is 14 amino acids. CDR3 in DNA: TGTGCCAGCAGCTTACCGAGCTCTGGAAACACCATATATTTT. Its translation: CASSLPSSGNTIYF.

The CDR3 bases are TGTGCCAGCAGAAGACTAGCGGGGGGCCAAGAGCAGTTCTTC. Its translation is CASRRLAGGQEQFF. This rearrangement joins TRBV3-1 (or the pseudogene TRBV3-2) to TRBJ2-1; 13 positions agree with TRBD2. The trim removed 6 bases at V and 10 bases at J, leaving 6 bases unmatched. Germline CDR1 reads LGHDT; CDR2 reads YNNKEL (reference sequence). The CDR3 sequence is 14 residues long.

CDR3 nucleotide sequence: TGTGCCAGTAGTATGATCGGGGGACAGGGAAGGAGTAGCAATCAGCCCCAGCATTTT. Residues: CASSMIGGQGRSSNQPQHF. This chain uses TRBV19 with TRBJ1-5; 9 nucleotides line up with TRBD1. From germline, CDR1 is LNHDA and CDR2 SQIVND (reference sequence). Unmatched junction bases numbered 12, after V lost 3 bases and J lost 0 bases. The CDR3 sequence is 19 residues long.

The chain is built from TRBV6-1 and TRBJ1-2; 8 bases map to TRBD1. Trimming cost V 6 bases and J 0 bases; bases outside gene matches: 0. The CDR3 sequence is 13 residues long. Germline V gene lookup returns CDR1 MNHNS and CDR2 SASEGT. CDR3 bases: TGTGCCAGCAGGACAGGGGCTAACTATGGCTACACCTTC. It specifies CASRTGANYGYTF.

This rearrangement joins TRBV5-5 to TRBJ2-7, with 13 bases fitting TRBD2. The CDR3 is 15 amino acids. V was pared by 4 bases and J by 3 bases, with 4 bases of the junction left unmatched. Germline V gene lookup returns CDR1 SGHKS and CDR2 YYEKEE (reference sequence). For the CDR3, the DNA is TGTGCCAGCAGCGTACTAGCGGGGGGGCACTACGAGCAGTACTTC. Its translation is CASSVLAGGHYEQYF.

V usage is TRBV13 and J usage is TRBJ2-7; a weak D match, TRBD1 (7 bases). The CDR3 totals 15 residues. Deletions cut 2 bases from V and 5 bases from J, with 16 bases between. Per the germline V gene, CDR1 is PRHDT and CDR2 is FYEKMQ (reference sequence). Here the CDR3 reads CASSLKGGRGNEQYF. CDR3 DNA: TGTGCCAGCAGCTTAAAGGGGGGCAGGGGGAACGAGCAGTACTTC.

The V call is TRBV4-3, the J call TRBJ1-1, with 7 positions matching TRBD1. The CDR3 has 15 amino acids. The V and J ends lost 4 bases and 5 bases, in that order; junction bases with no gene match: 10. Germline assignment: CDR1 LGHNA and CDR2 YSLEER. Here the CDR3 reads CASSPEQGRGTEAFF. The CDR3 region has the DNA TGCGCCAGCAGCCCAGAACAGGGGCGAGGGACTGAAGCTTTCTTT.

The V gene is TRBV5-1, the J gene TRBJ2-3; TRBD2 matches 9 bases. The germline gives CDR1 SGHRS, CDR2 YFSETQ. The CDR3 is 17 residues long. V was pared by 0 bases and J by 0 bases, with 5 bases of the junction left unmatched. The CDR3, as DNA: TGCGCCAGCAGCTTGGCGCTAGCGGGATTTAGCACAGATACGCAGTATTTT. Residues: CASSLALAGFSTDTQYF.

This chain uses TRBV6-2 or TRBV6-3 with TRBJ1-1, with a weak D call TRBD1 (5 bases). Trimming pared 5 bases from V and 7 bases from J, leaving 17 bases between. Germline CDR1 reads MNHEY; CDR2 reads SVGEGT. This CDR3 has 14 amino acids. CDR3 protein: CASSPPIRQSEAFF. In DNA form, the CDR3 reads TGTGCCAGCAGTCCCCCTATTAGACAGAGTGAAGCTTTCTTT.

The gene calls are TRBV29-1 and TRBJ1-1; possibly TRBD1 for D (5 bases). The CDR3 is made up of 15 amino acids. Germline V gives CDR1 SQVTM, CDR2 ANQGSEA. The germline V and J ends were trimmed by 0 bases and 4 bases, with 15 bases remaining between them. CDR3 DNA: TGCAGCGTTGAAGATCAACGGGGGAGGAGCACTGAAGCTTTCTTT. It yields the protein CSVEDQRGRSTEAFF.

CDR3 nucleotide sequence: TGCGCCAGCAGCATCTCCGGGACTACCCGCGGGGTAGATACGCAGTATTTT. This sequence encodes CASSISGTTRGVDTQYF. The chain employs TRBV5-1 and TRBJ2-3, with 7 nucleotides matching TRBD2. Germline loops: CDR1 SGHRS, CDR2 YFSETQ. V trimming: 4 bases; J trimming: 5 bases; junction bases outside the gene matches: 16. This CDR3 spans 17 amino acids.

The chain links TRBV4-1 to TRBJ1-2; 10 bases align to TRBD1. V lost 1 base, J lost 0 bases, and 2 bases stayed unmatched. The CDR3 has 16 amino acids. Germline CDR1 MGHRA, CDR2 YSYEKL. The CDR3 DNA is TGCGCCAGCAGCCAAGGGGACAGGGGAGCTAACTATGGCTACACCTTC. Its translation: CASSQGDRGANYGYTF.

This clone was seen a single time. This sequence joins TRBV6-1 and TRBJ2-7; 9 bases fit TRBD1. The V and J ends lost 1 base and 4 bases, in that order; junction bases with no gene match: 8. Germline V CDR1 and CDR2: MNHNS, SASEGT. CDR3 length: 16 residues. CDR3 in DNA: TGTGCCAGCAGTGAAGGAGGGACAGGGTTACGGTACGAGCAGTACTTC. It yields the protein CASSEGGTGLRYEQYF.

This sequence joins TRBV27 and TRBJ1-5, with a weak D call TRBD1 (6 bases). The V end was cut by 1 base, the J end by 3 bases, with 7 bases between. CDR3 length: 14 amino acids. Per germline, CDR1 MNHEY and CDR2 SMNVEV (reference sequence). The CDR3 region has the DNA TGTGCCAGCAGTTTATGGGGGCTCAATCAGCCCCAGCATTTT. Protein sequence: CASSLWGLNQPQHF.

This sequence joins TRBV3-1 (or the pseudogene TRBV3-2) and TRBJ1-4; no firm D call. Germline V gene sequence: CDR1 LGHDT, CDR2 YNNKEL (reference sequence). The CDR3 extends over 14 amino acids. The germline V and J ends were trimmed by 4 bases and 0 bases, with 6 bases remaining between them. The CDR3 DNA reads as TGTGCCAGCAGCCTCGGAGCAACTAATGAAAAACTGTTTTTT. Protein sequence: CASSLGATNEKLFF.

CDR3 bases: TGTGCCAGCAGTTTATTCCCGGACAGGATTAAGCGGGACAATGAGCAGTTCTTC. Its protein is CASSLFPDRIKRDNEQFF. V and J are TRBV27 and TRBJ2-1; maybe TRBD1 (7 bases). Germline lookup yields CDR1 MNHEY and CDR2 SMNVEV (reference sequence). This CDR3 is built from 18 residues. V was pared by 1 base and J by 5 bases, with 21 bases between.